The next 14 T cell receptor beta chains were all read from a single sample in a study of Tregs in tolerant kidney transplant recipients. Using immunoSEQ multiplex PCR, the repertoire was profiled, and TCRdb retains in-frame clones only, with some absent. The profile shows some 70,000 clones, approximately 92% of them singletons. Sequenced material: CD8+ T cells from blood, taken before the transplant. All receptors derive from a human donor who received a combined kidney and bone marrow transplant.

This clone was detected a few times. The rearrangement joins TRBV6-4 to TRBJ2-7, with TRBD1 matching over 9 bases. Germline lookup yields CDR1 MRHNA and CDR2 SNTAGT. The CDR3 spans 14 residues. The ends lost 2 bases at V and 1 base at J; junction bases unmatched: 0. The CDR3 DNA reads TGTGCCAGCAGTGACGGGACAGGGTCCTACGAGCAGTACTTC. It translates to CASSDGTGSYEQYF.

V and J are TRBV7-6 and TRBJ2-2; TRBD2 matches at 8 bases. V lost 1 base to trimming and J lost 7 bases; unmatched junction nucleotides: 8. CDR3 length: 16 amino acids. Germline V CDR1 and CDR2: SGHVS, FNYEAQ. The CDR3 nucleotides read TGTGCCAGCAGCTTAGTCGGGACTAGTATGAACGGGGAGCTGTTTTTT. Protein product: CASSLVGTSMNGELFF.

The rearrangement uses TRBV5-4 and TRBJ1-2; 7 nucleotides line up with TRBD1. The CDR3 sequence is 15 residues long. The V gene end was trimmed by 1 base and the J gene end by 2 bases; junction bases not matched to a gene: 5. The germline V gene encodes CDR1 SGHNT and CDR2 YYREEE (reference sequence). CDR3 coding DNA: TGTGCCAGCAGCTTGTGGGACAGATCCAACTATGGCTACACCTTC. Protein sequence: CASSLWDRSNYGYTF.

The chain uses TRBV19 and TRBJ2-3; no clear D. CDR1 and CDR2 (germline): LNHDA, SQIVND (reference sequence). This CDR3 has 15 amino acids. Trimming stripped 2 bases from V and 1 base from J, with 10 bases between. The CDR3 coding sequence is TGTGCCAGTAGTATACTACCTGTGGGCACAGATACGCAGTATTTT. This gives the protein CASSILPVGTDTQYF.

The V call is TRBV7-6, the J call TRBJ2-3; D is undetermined. The CDR3 runs to 13 residues. Germline assignment: CDR1 SGHVS and CDR2 FNYEAQ. Deletions cut 6 bases from V and 4 bases from J, with 11 bases between. CDR3 region: CASSFSESDTQYF. The CDR3 DNA reads TGTGCCAGCAGTTTTTCAGAATCAGATACGCAGTATTTT.

The V call is TRBV7-9, the J call TRBJ2-2, with a weak D call TRBD1 (5 bases). Germline V gene lookup returns CDR1 SEHNR and CDR2 FQNEAQ (reference sequence). Trimming took 1 base from V and 5 from J, leaving 11 bases between them. CDR3 length: 15 residues. In nucleotides, the CDR3 is TGTGCCAGCAGCTTAGAGAAAGGGGCAACCGGGGAGCTGTTTTTT. Encoded protein: CASSLEKGATGELFF. The full variable domain, rest sourced from reference TRBV7-9 and TRBJ2-2, is DTGVSQNPRHKITKRGQNVTFRCDPISEHNRLYWYRQTLGQGPEFLTYFQNEAQLEKSRLLSDRFSAERPKGSFSTLEIQRTEQGDSAMYLCASSLEKGATGELFFGEGSRLTVL.

CDR3 coding DNA: TGTGCCTGGAGTGTATCGCGACAGGGTTTTTCACCCCTCCACTTT. This encodes CAWSVSRQGFSPLHF. V gene TRBV30 combines with J gene TRBJ1-6; TRBD1 matches at 7 bases. Unmatched junction bases numbered 8, after V lost 0 bases and J lost 9 bases. This CDR3 is 15 amino acids long. Germline V gene lookup returns CDR1 GTSNPN and CDR2 SVGIG (reference sequence).

This rearrangement joins TRBV5-1 to TRBJ1-2; possible D gene TRBD1, 6 bases. CDR1 and CDR2 from the germline V gene are SGHRS and YFSETQ. Trimming pared 4 bases from V and 0 bases from J, leaving 28 bases between. This CDR3 spans 20 amino acids. The CDR3 DNA reads as TGCGCCAGCAGCCCCGACGAATTACCGGGACACCCAACAGCTAACTATGGCTACACCTTC. Its protein is CASSPDELPGHPTANYGYTF.

The chain has TRBV7-8 and TRBJ2-4; D perhaps matches TRBD1 (6 bases). V lost 4 bases and J lost 12, with 25 bases in between. This CDR3 is 16 amino acids long. In germline, CDR1 is SGHVS, CDR2 FQNEAQ. The CDR3 DNA sequence: TGTGCCAGCAGCTCGCTACAGGGTGACCTCGCTCCTGATCAGTACTTC. Protein sequence: CASSSLQGDLAPDQYF.

The rearrangement links TRBV10-1 to TRBJ2-1; D remains unclear. CDR3 length: 12 residues. V was trimmed by 6 bases and J by 4 bases, leaving 7 bases between them. Per the germline V gene, CDR1 is WNHNN and CDR2 is SYGVQD (reference sequence). For the CDR3, the DNA is TGCGCCAGCAGAGACATTTACAATGAGCAGTTCTTC. The encoded protein is CASRDIYNEQFF.

This chain links TRBV5-6 with TRBJ2-6, with a tentative D call TRBD1 (5 bases). The CDR3 sequence is 18 residues long. V lost 1 base and J lost 0, with 14 bases in between. Per germline, CDR1 SGHDT and CDR2 YYEEEE. In DNA form, the CDR3 reads TGTGCCAGCAGCTTGATATTACAGGCAAGCTCTGGGGCCAACGTCCTGACTTTC. Amino acids: CASSLILQASSGANVLTF.

The chain uses TRBV19 and TRBJ2-3, with D perhaps matching TRBD1 (5 bases). V lost 5 bases, J lost 2 bases, and 14 bases lay in between. CDR1 and CDR2 from the germline V gene are LNHDA and SQIVND (reference sequence). The CDR3 has 15 amino acids. CDR3 residues: CASSFRQSFTDTQYF. DNA of the CDR3: TGTGCCAGTAGTTTCCGACAGAGCTTCACAGATACGCAGTATTTT.

This clone was observed once. The V call is TRBV29-1, the J call TRBJ1-2, with 9 bases aligning to TRBD1. V was pared by 7 bases and J by 4 bases, with 7 bases of the junction left unmatched. Looked up from germline, CDR1 is SQVTM and CDR2 is ANQGSEA. This CDR3 is 13 amino acids long. In DNA form, the CDR3 reads TGCAGCGCTACAGGGGGCACGGGCTATGGCTACACCTTC. Its protein is CSATGGTGYGYTF.

This chain joins TRBV4-1 and TRBJ2-2; no clear D gene. Germline CDR1 is MGHRA and CDR2 is YSYEKL. This CDR3 is built from 13 residues. Trimming took 6 bases from V and 3 from J, leaving 8 bases between them. The CDR3 loop is CASRRGDTGELFF. The CDR3 nucleotides are TGCGCCAGCAGGCGAGGCGACACCGGGGAGCTGTTTTTT.